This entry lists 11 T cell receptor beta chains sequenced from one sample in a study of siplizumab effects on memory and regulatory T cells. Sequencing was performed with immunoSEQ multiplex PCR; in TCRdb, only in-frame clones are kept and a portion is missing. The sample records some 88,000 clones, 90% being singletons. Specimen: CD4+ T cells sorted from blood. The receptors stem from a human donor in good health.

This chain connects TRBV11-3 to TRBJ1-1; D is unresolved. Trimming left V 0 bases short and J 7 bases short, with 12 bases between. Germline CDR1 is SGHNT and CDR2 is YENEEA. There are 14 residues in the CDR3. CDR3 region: CASSLDSRTGEAFF. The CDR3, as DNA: TGTGCCAGCAGCTTAGATAGTAGGACGGGTGAAGCTTTCTTT.

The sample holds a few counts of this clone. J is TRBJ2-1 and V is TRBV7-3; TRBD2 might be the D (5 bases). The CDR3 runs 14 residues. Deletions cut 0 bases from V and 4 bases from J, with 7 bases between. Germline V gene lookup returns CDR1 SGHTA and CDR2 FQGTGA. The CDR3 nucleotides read TGTGCCAGCAGCTTAACGAGGGATTACAATGAGCAGTTCTTC. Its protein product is CASSLTRDYNEQFF.

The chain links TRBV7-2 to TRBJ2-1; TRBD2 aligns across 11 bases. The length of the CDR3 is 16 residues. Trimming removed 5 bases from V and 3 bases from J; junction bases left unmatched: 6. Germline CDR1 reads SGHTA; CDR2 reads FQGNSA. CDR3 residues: CASSPGGTSGYNEQFF. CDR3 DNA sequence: TGTGCCAGCAGCCCAGGAGGGACTAGCGGCTACAATGAGCAGTTCTTC.

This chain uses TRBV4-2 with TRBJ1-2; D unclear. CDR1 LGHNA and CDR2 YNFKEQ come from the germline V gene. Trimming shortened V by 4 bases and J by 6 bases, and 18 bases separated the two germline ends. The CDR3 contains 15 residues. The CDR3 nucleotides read TGTGCCAGCAGCCGTACCCGGACCTCGTCTGATGGCTACACCTTC. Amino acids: CASSRTRTSSDGYTF.

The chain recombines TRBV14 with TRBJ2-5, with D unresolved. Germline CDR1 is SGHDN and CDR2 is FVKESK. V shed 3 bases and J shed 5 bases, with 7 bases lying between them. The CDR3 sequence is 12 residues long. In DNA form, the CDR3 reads TGTGCCAGCAGCCAGGGGTACGAGACCCAGTACTTC. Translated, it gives CASSQGYETQYF.

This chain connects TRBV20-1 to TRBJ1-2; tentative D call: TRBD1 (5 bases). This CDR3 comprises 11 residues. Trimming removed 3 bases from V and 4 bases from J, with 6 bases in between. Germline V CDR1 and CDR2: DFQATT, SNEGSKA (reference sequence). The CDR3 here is CSASRAYGYTF. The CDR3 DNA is TGCAGTGCTAGCAGGGCCTATGGCTACACCTTC.

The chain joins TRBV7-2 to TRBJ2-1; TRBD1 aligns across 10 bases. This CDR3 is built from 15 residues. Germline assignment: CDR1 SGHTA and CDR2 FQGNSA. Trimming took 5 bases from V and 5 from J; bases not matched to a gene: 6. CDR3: CASSHGTGVDNEQFF. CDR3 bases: TGTGCCAGCAGCCATGGGACAGGGGTAGACAATGAGCAGTTCTTC.

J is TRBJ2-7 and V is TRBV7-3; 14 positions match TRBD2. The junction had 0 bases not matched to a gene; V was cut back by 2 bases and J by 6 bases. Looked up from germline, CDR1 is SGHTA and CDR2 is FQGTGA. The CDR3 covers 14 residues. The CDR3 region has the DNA TGTGCCAGCAGCTTAGGGACTAGCGGGAGCGAGCAGTACTTC. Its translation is CASSLGTSGSEQYF.

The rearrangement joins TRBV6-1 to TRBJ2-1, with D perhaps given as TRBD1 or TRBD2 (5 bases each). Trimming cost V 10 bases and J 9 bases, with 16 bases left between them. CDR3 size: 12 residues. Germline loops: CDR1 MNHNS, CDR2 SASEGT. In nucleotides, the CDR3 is TGTGCCACGCTAAGGGGACGCCGTGAGCAGTTCTTC. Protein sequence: CATLRGRREQFF.

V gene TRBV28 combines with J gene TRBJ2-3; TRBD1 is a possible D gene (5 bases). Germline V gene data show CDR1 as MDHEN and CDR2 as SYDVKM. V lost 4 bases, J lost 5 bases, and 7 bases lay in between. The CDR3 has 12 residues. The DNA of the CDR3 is TGTGCCAGCAGTTCCAGGGTAGATACGCAGTATTTT. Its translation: CASSSRVDTQYF.

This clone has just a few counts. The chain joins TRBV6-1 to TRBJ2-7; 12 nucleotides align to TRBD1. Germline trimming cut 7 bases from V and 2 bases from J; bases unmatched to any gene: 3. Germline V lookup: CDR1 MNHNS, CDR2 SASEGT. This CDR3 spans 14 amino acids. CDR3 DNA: TGTGCCAGCATCCGGGACAGGGGGCCCTACGAGCAGTACTTC. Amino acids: CASIRDRGPYEQYF.